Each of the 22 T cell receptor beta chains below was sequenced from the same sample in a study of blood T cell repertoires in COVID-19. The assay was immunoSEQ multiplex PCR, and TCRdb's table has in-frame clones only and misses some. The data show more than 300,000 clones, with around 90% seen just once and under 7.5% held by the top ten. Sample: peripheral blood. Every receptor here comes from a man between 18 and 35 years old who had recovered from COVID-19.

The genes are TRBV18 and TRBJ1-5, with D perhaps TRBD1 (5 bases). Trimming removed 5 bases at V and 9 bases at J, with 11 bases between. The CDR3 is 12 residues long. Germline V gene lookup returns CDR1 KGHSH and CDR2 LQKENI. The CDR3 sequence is CASSSGASPQHF. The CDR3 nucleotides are TGTGCCAGCTCATCTGGGGCTTCGCCCCAGCATTTT.

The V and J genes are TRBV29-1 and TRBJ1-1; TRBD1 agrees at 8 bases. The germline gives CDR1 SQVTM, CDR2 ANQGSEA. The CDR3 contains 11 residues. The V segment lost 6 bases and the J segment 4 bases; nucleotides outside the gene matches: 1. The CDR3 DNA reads TGCAGCGTCGACAGGGGCACTGAAGCTTTCTTT. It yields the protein CSVDRGTEAFF.

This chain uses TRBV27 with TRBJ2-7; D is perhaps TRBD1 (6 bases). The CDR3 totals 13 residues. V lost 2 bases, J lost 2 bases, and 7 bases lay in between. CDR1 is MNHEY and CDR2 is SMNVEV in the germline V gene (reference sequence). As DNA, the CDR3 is TGTGCCAGCAGTTTACAGGGGACCTACGAGCAGTACTTC. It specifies CASSLQGTYEQYF.

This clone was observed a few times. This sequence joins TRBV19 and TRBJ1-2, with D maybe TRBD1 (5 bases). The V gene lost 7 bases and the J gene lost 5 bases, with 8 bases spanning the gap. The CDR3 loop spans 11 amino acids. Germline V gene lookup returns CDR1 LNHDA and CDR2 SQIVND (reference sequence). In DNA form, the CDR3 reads TGTGCCAGTACGGCAGGGTATGGCTACACCTTC. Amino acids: CASTAGYGYTF.

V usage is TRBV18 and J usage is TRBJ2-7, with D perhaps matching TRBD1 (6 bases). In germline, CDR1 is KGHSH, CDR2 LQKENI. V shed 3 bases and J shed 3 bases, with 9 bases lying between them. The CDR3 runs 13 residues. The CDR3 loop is CASSPDSLYEQYF. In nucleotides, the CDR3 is TGTGCCAGCTCACCGGACAGCCTCTACGAGCAGTACTTC.

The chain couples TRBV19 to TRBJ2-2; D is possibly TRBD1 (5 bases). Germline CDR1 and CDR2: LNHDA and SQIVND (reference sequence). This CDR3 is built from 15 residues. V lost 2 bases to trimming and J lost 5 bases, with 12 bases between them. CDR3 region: CASSIIPQGTGELFF. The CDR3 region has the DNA TGTGCCAGTAGTATAATCCCCCAGGGAACCGGGGAGCTGTTTTTT.

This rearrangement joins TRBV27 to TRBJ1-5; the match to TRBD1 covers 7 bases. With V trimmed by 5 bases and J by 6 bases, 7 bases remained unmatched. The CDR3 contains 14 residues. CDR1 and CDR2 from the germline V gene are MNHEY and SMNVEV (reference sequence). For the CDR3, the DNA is TGTGCCAGCAGTATGCGACAGGGAGCTCAGCCCCAGCATTTT. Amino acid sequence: CASSMRQGAQPQHF.

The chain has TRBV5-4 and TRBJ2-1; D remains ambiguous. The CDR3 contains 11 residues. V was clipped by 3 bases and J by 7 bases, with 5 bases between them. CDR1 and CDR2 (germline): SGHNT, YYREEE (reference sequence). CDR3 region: CASSSGNEQFF. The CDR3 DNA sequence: TGTGCCAGCAGCTCGGGTAATGAGCAGTTCTTC.

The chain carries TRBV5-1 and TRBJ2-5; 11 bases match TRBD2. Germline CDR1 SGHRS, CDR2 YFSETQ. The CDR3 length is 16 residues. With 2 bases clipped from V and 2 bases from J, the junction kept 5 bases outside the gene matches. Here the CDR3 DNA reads TGCGCCAGCAGCTTCTCGGGACTAGCGGAGCAAGAGACCCAGTACTTC. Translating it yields CASSFSGLAEQETQYF. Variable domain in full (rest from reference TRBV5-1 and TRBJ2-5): KAGVTQTPRYLIKTRGQQVTLSCSPISGHRSVSWYQQTPGQGLQFLFEYFSETQRNKGNFPGRFSGRQFSNSRSEMNVSTLELGDSALYLCASSFSGLAEQETQYFGPGTRLLVL.

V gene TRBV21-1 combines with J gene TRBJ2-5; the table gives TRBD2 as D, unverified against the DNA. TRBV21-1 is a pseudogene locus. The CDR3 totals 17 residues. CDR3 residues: CASSIWTSGRSQETQYF. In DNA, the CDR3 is TGTGCCAGCAGCATATGGACTAGCGGGAGGAGCCAAGAGACCCAGTACTTC.

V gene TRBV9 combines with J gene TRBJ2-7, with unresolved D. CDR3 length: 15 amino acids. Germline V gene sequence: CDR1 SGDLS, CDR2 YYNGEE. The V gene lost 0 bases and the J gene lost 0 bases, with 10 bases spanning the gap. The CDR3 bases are TGTGCCAGCAGCGTAGCAGACACCACCTCCTACGAGCAGTACTTC. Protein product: CASSVADTTSYEQYF.

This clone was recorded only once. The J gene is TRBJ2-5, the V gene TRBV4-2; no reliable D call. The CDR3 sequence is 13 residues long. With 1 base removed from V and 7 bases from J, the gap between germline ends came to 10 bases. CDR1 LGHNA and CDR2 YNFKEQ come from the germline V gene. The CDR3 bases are TGTGCCAGCAGCCAAGTGGAGCTCGGGACCCAGTACTTC. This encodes CASSQVELGTQYF.

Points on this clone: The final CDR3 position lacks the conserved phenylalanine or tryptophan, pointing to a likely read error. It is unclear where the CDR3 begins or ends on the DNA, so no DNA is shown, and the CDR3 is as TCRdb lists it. The CDR3 here is CASSFRDSCLPD. The V and J genes are TRBV12-1 and TRBJ2-7; no DNA check was done on the table's D call, TRBD2. TRBV12-1 is termed a pseudogene. The CDR3 sequence runs 12 residues, both termini included.

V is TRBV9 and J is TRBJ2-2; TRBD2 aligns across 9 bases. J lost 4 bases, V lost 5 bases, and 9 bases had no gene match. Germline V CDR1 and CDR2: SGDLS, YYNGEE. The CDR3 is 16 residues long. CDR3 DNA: TGTGCCAGCAGTTCTGGGGCTAGCGGGGCCACCGGGGAGCTGTTTTTT. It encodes CASSSGASGATGELFF.

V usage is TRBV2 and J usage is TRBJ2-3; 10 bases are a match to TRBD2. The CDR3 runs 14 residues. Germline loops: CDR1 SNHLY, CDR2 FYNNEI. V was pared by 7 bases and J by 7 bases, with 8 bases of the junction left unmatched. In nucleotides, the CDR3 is TGTGCCAGCATTTTTAGCGGGGGGTCAAATACGCAGTATTTT. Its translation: CASIFSGGSNTQYF.

The CDR3 coding sequence is TGTGCCAGCAGTGCCCCATATAGTGCCCCGGATGGCTACACCTTC. Protein sequence: CASSAPYSAPDGYTF. The chain links TRBV2 to TRBJ1-2; D is unclear. Germline assignment: CDR1 SNHLY and CDR2 FYNNEI. The CDR3 sequence is 15 residues long. The germline V and J ends were trimmed by 4 bases and 6 bases, with 18 bases remaining between them.

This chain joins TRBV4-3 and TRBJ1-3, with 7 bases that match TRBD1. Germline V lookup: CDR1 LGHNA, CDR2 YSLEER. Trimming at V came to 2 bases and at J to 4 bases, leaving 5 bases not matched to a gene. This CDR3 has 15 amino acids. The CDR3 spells CASSQQTGVGNTIYF. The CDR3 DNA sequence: TGCGCCAGCAGCCAACAAACAGGGGTCGGAAACACCATATATTTT.

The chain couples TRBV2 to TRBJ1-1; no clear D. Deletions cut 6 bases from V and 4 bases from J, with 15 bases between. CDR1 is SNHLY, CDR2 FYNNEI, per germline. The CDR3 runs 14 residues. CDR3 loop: CASRPRGGSTEAFF. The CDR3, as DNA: TGTGCCAGCAGACCCCGCGGAGGAAGCACTGAAGCTTTCTTT.

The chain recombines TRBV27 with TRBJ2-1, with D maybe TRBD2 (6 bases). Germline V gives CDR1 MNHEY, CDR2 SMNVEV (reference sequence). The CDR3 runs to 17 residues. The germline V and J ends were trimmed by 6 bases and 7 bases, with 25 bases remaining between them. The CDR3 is CASSPRFLAVNRNEQFF. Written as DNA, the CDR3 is TGTGCCAGCAGCCCTAGATTTTTAGCGGTGAATCGGAATGAGCAGTTCTTC.

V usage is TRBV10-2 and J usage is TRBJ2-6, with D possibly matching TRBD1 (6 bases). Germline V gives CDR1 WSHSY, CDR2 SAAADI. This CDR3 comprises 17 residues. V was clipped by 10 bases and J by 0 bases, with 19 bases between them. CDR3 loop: CAITRDIESSGANVLTF. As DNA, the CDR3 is TGCGCCATTACCCGGGACATTGAAAGCTCTGGGGCCAACGTCCTGACTTTC.

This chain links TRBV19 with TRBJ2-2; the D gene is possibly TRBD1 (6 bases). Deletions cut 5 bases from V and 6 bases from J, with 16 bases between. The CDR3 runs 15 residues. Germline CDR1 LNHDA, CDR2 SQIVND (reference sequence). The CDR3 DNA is TGTGCCAGTAGTGAATGGCAGGGGAGACCCGGGGAGCTGTTTTTT. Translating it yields CASSEWQGRPGELFF. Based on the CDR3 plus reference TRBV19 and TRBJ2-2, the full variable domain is DGGITQSPKYLFRKEGQNVTLSCEQNLNHDAMYWYRQDPGQGLRLIYYSQIVNDFQKGDIAEGYSVSREKKESFPLTVTSAQKNPTAFYLCASSEWQGRPGELFFGEGSRLTVL.

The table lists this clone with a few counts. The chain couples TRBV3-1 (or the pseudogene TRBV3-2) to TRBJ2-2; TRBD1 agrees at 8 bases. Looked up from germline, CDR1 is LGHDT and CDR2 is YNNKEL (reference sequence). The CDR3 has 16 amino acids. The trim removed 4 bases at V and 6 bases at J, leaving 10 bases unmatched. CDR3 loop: CASSPGWTGLPGELFF. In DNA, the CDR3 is TGTGCCAGCAGCCCAGGTTGGACAGGGCTTCCCGGGGAGCTGTTTTTT.